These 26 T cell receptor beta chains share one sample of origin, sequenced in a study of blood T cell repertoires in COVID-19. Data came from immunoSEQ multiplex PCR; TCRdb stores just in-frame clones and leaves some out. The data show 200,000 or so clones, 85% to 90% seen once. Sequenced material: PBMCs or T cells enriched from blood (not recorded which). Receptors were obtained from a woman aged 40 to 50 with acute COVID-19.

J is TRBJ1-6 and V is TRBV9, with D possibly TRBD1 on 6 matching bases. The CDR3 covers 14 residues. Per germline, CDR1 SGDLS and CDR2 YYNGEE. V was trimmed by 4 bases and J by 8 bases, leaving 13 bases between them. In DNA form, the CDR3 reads TGTGCCAGCAGCTCAGACAGGAGCTATTCACCCCTCCACTTT. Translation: CASSSDRSYSPLHF.

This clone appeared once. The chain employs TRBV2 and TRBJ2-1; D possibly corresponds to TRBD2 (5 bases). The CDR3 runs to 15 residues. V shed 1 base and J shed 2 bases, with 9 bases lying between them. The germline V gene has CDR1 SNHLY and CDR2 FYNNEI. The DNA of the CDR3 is TGTGCCAGCAGTGAAGAGGAGGATCCCTACAATGAGCAGTTCTTC. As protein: CASSEEEDPYNEQFF.

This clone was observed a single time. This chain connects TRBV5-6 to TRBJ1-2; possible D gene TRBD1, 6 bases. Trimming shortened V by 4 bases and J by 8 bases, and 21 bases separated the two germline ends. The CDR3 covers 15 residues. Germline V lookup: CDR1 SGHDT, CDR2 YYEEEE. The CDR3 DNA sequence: TGTGCCAGCAGCGGGGGCCAATCTTACCTTCGAGGCTACACCTTC. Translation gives CASSGGQSYLRGYTF.

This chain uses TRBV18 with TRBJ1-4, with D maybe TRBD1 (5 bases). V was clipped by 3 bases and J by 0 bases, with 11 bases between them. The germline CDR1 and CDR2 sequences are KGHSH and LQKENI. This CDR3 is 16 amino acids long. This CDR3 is CASSPTDIPTNEKLFF. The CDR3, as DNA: TGTGCCAGCTCACCGACGGACATCCCAACTAATGAAAAACTGTTTTTT. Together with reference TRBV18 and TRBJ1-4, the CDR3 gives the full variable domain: NAGVMQNPRHLVRRRGQEARLRCSPMKGHSHVYWYRQLPEEGLKFMVYLQKENIIDESGMPKERFSAEFPKEGPSILRIQQVVRGDSAAYFCASSPTDIPTNEKLFFGSGTQLSVL.

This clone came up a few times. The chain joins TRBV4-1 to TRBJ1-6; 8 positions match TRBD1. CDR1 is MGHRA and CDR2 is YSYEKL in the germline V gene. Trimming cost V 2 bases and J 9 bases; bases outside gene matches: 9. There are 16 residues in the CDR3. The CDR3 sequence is CASSQTPGGGGSPLHF. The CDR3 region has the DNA TGCGCCAGCAGCCAAACCCCAGGGGGCGGCGGTTCACCCCTCCACTTT.

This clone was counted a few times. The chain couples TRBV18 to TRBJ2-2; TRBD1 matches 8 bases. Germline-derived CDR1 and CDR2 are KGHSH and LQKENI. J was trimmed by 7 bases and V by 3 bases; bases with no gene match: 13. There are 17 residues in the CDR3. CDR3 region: CASSPSGQGQKFGELFF. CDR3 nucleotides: TGTGCCAGCTCACCTAGCGGACAGGGCCAAAAGTTCGGGGAGCTGTTTTTT.

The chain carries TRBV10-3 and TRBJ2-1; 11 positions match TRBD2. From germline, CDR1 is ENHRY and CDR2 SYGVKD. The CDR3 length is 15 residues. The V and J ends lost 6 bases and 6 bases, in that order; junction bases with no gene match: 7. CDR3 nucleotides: TGTGCCATCAGCCTAGCGGGAGGAGTGGTCAATGAGCAGTTCTTC. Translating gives CAISLAGGVVNEQFF.

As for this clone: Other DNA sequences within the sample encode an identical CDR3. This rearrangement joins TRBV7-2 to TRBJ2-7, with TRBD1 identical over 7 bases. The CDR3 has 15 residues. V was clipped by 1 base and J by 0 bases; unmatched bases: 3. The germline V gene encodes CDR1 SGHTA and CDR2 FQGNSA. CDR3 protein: CASSLVPGGSYEQYF. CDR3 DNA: TGTGCCAGCAGCTTAGTGCCAGGGGGCTCCTACGAGCAGTACTTC.

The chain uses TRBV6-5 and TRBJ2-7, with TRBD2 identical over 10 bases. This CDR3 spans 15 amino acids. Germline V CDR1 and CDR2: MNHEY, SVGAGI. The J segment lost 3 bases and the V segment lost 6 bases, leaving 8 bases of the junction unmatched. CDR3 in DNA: TGTGCCAGCAGACTCTCCGGGACTAGCGTCTACGAGCAGTACTTC. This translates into CASRLSGTSVYEQYF.

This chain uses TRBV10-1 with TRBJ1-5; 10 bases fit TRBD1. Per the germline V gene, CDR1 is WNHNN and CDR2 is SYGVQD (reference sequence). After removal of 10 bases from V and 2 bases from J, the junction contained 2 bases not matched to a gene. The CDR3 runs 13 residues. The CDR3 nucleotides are TGCGCCATCGGGACAGGGGGCAATCAGCCCCAGCATTTT. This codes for CAIGTGGNQPQHF.

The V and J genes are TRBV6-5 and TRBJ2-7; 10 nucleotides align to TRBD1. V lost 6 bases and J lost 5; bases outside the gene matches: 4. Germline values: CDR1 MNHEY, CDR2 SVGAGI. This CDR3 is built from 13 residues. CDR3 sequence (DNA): TGTGCCAGCAGGCGACAGGGGGCGGACGAGCAGTACTTC. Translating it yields CASRRQGADEQYF.

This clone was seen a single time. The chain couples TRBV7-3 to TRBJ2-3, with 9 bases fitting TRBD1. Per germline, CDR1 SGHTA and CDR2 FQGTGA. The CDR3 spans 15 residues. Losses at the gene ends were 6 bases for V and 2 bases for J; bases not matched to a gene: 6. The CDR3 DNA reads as TGTGCCAGCAGTCCCGGGACAGGGATCACAGATACGCAGTATTTT. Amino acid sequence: CASSPGTGITDTQYF.

CDR3 DNA sequence: TGTGCCAGCAGCTTTCCCAGTACCCACGAGCAGTACTTC. This gives the protein CASSFPSTHEQYF. The chain joins TRBV7-9 to TRBJ2-7; D call uncertain. The V and J ends lost 3 bases and 5 bases respectively, with 11 bases between them. CDR3 size: 13 residues. Germline assignment: CDR1 SEHNR and CDR2 FQNEAQ (reference sequence).

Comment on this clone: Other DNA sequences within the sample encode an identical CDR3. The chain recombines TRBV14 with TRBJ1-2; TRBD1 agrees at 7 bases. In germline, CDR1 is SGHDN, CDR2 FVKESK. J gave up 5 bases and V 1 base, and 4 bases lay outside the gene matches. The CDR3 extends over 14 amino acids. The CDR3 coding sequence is TGTGCCAGCAGCCAAGGGACAGGACCTTATGGCTACACCTTC. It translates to CASSQGTGPYGYTF. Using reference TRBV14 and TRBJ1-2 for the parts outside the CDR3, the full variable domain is EAGVTQFPSHSVIEKGQTVTLRCDPISGHDNLYWYRRVMGKEIKFLLHFVKESKQDESGMPNNRFLAERTGGTYSTLKVQPAELEDSGVYFCASSQGTGPYGYTFGSGTRLTVV.

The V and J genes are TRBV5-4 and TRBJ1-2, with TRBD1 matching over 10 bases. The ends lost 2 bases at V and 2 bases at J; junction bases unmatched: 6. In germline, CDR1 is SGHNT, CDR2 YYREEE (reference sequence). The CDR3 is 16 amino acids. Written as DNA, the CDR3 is TGTGCCAGCAGCTTACAGACAGGGGGCGCCAACTATGGCTACACCTTC. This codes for CASSLQTGGANYGYTF.

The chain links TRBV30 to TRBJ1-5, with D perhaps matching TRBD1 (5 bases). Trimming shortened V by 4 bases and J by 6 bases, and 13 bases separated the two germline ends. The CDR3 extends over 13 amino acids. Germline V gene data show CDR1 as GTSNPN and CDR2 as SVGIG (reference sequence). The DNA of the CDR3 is TGTGCCTGGAAGGGGCAGGGCGGTCAGCCCCAGCATTTT. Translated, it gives CAWKGQGGQPQHF.

The CDR3 spells CASSKGHSTDTQYF. CDR3 bases: TGTGCCAGCAGCAAGGGACACAGCACAGATACGCAGTATTTT. The gene calls are TRBV7-2 and TRBJ2-3, with a tentative D call TRBD1 (6 bases). Germline V gene lookup returns CDR1 SGHTA and CDR2 FQGNSA. Trimming took 5 bases from V and 0 from J, leaving 9 bases between them. The CDR3 runs 14 residues.

As DNA, the CDR3 is TGTGCCAGCAGCCCCAGGTTTGCAACTAATGAAAAACTGTTTTTT. It codes for CASSPRFATNEKLFF. The chain has TRBV6-5 and TRBJ1-4, with D uncertain. CDR1 and CDR2 (germline): MNHEY, SVGAGI. The CDR3 is made up of 15 amino acids. The V and J ends lost 6 bases and 0 bases respectively, with 11 bases between them.

As DNA, the CDR3 is TGTGCCTACGACATGTGGGATACGCAGTATTTT. It translates to CAYDMWDTQYF. The chain has TRBV30 and TRBJ2-3; D is unclear. V was trimmed by 7 bases and J by 6 bases, leaving 11 bases between them. The CDR3 is 11 residues long. In germline, CDR1 is GTSNPN, CDR2 SVGIG (reference sequence). Filled out from reference TRBV30 and TRBJ2-3, the complete variable domain reads SQTIHQWPATLVQPVGSPLSLECTVEGTSNPNLYWYRQAAGRGLQLLFYSVGIGQISSEVPQNLSASRPQDRQFILSSKKLLLSDSGFYLCAYDMWDTQYFGPGTRLTVL.

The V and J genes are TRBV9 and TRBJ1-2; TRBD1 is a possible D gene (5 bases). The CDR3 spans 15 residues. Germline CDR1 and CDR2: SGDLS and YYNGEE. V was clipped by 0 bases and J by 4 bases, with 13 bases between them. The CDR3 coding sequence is TGTGCCAGCAGCGTAGGAGGGGAGGGCGGCTATGGCTACACCTTC. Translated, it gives CASSVGGEGGYGYTF.

This CDR3 reads CASRLEIGTVIYEQYF. CDR3 coding DNA: TGTGCCAGCAGATTAGAGATTGGGACAGTTATTTACGAGCAGTACTTC. The gene calls are TRBV5-5 and TRBJ2-7, with 7 nucleotides matching TRBD1. V shed 5 bases, J shed 4 bases, and the junction held 15 bases outside the gene matches. There are 16 residues in the CDR3. Germline V CDR1 and CDR2: SGHKS, YYEKEE (reference sequence).

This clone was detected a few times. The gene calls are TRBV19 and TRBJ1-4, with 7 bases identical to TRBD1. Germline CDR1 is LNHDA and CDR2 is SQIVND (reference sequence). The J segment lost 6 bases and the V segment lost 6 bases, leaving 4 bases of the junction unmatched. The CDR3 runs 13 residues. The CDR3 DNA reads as TGTGCCAGTAGACAGGGGAATCATGAAAAACTGTTTTTT. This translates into CASRQGNHEKLFF.

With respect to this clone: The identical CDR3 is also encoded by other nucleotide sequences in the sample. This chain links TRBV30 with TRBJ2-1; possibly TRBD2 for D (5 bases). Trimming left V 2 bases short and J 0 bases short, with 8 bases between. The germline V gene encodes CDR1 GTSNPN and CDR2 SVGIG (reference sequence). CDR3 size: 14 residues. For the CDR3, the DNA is TGTGCCTGGAGTAGGAGGTCCTCCTACAATGAGCAGTTCTTC. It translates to CAWSRRSSYNEQFF.

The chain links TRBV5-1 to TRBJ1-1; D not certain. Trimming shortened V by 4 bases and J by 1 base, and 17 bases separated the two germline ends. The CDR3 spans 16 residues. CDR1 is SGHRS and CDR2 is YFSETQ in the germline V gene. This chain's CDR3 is CASSPNPYDKNTEAFF. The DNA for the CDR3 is TGCGCCAGCAGCCCCAACCCTTATGACAAGAACACTGAAGCTTTCTTT.

The CDR3 loop is CASSSYRDTEAFF. The CDR3 DNA follows: TGTGCCAGTAGTTCTTACAGGGACACTGAAGCTTTCTTT. V is TRBV19 and J is TRBJ1-1, with a weak D call TRBD1 (6 bases). Germline values: CDR1 LNHDA, CDR2 SQIVND (reference sequence). The CDR3 sequence is 13 residues long. With 5 bases removed from V and 3 bases from J, the gap between germline ends came to 10 bases.

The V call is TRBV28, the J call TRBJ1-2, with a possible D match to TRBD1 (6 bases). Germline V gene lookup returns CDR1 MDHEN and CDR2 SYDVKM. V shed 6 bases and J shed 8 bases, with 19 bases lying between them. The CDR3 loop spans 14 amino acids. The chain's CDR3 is CASRGEGGVKGYTF. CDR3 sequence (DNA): TGTGCCAGCAGGGGTGAGGGGGGGGTTAAGGGCTACACCTTC.